This TCR beta chain originates from a study of blood T cells in healthy people across ages. Study-level findings and limits: Nothing was known about donor CMV status, and this possibly confounded expanded clonotype changes. Underestimates were what the diversity estimates from one million T cells were considered to be.

For every donor, a draw yielded ten milliliters of peripheral blood. As to this clonotype: Its antigen is still unknown.

PCR was performed a second time for roughly 7 to 11 cycles using a sample-barcoded 5' primer and a J-beta primer mix. TCRdb ran MiXCR on the 5' RACE reads and lists one entry per CDR3 protein. The table has approximately 490,000 distinct CDR3 sequences, around 24% seen once. This CDR3 is 12 amino acids long. The germline V gene encodes CDR1 DFQATT and CDR2 SNEGSKA (reference sequence). The V end lost 6 bases, the J end lost 6 bases, and 12 bases lay between the germline ends. In addition, the sample was reused for a study of T cells of mothers and their children.

The sample was blood. This TCR derives from a boy under 18 in good health. The chain combines TRBV20-1 with TRBJ2-1, with a possible D match to TRBD1 (5 bases). CDR3 DNA: TGCAGTGCGCCTCTTCAGGGCAATGAGCAGTTCTTC. Amino acids: CSAPLQGNEQFF.